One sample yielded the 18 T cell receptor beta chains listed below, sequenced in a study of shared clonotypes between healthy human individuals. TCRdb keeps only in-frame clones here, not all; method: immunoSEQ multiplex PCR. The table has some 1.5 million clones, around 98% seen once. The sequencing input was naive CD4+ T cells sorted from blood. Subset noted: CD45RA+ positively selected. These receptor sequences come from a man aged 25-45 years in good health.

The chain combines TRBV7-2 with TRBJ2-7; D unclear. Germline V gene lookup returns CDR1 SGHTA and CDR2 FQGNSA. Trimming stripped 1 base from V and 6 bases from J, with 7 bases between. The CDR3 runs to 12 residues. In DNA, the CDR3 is TGTGCCAGCAGCTTAGGGCTCTCCGAGCAGTACTTC. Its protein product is CASSLGLSEQYF.

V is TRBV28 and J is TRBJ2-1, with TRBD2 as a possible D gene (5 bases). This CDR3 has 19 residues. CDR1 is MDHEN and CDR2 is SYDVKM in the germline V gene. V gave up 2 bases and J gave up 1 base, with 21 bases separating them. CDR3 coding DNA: TGTGCCAGCAGTTTAGAAGAGGGCAGTTCTTCTTATTCCTACAATGAGCAGTTCTTC. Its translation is CASSLEEGSSSYSYNEQFF. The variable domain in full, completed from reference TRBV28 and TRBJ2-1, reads DVKVTQSSRYLVKRTGEKVFLECVQDMDHENMFWYRQDPGLGLRLIYFSYDVKMKEKGDIPEGYSVSREKKERFSLILESASTNQTSMYLCASSLEEGSSSYSYNEQFFGPGTRLTVL.

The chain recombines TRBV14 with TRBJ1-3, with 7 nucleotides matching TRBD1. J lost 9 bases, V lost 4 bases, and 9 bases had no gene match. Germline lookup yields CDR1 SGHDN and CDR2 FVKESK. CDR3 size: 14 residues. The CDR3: CASSPDRTIGTIYF. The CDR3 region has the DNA TGTGCCAGCAGCCCGGACAGGACAATCGGCACCATATATTTT. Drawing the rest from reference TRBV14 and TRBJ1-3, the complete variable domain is EAGVTQFPSHSVIEKGQTVTLRCDPISGHDNLYWYRRVMGKEIKFLLHFVKESKQDESGMPNNRFLAERTGGTYSTLKVQPAELEDSGVYFCASSPDRTIGTIYFGEGSWLTVV.

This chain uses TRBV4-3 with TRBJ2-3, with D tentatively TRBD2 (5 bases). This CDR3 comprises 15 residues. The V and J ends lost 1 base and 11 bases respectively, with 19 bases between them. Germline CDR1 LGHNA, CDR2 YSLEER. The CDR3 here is CASSQATAEWVRQYF. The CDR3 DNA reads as TGCGCCAGCAGCCAAGCAACAGCGGAGTGGGTCCGGCAGTATTTT.

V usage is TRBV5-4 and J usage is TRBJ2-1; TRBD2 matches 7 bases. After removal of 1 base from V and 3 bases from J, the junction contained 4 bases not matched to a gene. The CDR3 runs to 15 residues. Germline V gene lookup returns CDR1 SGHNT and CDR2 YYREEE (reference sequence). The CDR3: CASSLPGGGYNEQFF. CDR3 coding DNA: TGTGCCAGCAGCTTGCCGGGAGGAGGCTACAATGAGCAGTTCTTC.

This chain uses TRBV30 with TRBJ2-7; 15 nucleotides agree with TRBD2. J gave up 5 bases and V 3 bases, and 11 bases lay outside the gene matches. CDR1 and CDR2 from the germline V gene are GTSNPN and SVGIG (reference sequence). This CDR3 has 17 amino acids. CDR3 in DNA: TGTGCCTGGAGCCTTGGGACTAGCGGGAGGTCCCTCCACGAGCAGTACTTC. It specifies CAWSLGTSGRSLHEQYF.

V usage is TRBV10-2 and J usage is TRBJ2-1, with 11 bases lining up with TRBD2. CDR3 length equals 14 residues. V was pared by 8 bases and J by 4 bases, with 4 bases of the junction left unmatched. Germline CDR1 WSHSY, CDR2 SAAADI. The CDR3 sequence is CASWGLAEYNEQFF. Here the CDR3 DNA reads TGCGCCAGCTGGGGACTAGCGGAATACAATGAGCAGTTCTTC.

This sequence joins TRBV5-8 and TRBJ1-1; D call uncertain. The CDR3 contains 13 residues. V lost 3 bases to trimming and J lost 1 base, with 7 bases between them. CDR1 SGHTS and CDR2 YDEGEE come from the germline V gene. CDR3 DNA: TGTGCCAGCAGCTCCCCCCAGAACACTGAAGCTTTCTTT. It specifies CASSSPQNTEAFF.

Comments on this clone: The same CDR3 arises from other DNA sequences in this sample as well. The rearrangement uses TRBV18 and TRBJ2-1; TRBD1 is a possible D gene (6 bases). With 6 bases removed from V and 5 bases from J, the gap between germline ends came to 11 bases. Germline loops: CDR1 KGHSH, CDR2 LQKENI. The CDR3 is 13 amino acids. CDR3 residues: CASSPGQNNEQFF. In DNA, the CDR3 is TGTGCCAGCTCGCCCGGACAGAACAATGAGCAGTTCTTC.

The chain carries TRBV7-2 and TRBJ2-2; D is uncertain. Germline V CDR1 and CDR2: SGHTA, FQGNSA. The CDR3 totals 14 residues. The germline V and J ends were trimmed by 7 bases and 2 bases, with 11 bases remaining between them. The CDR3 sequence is CASKNSLNTGELFF. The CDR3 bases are TGTGCCAGCAAAAACAGCCTCAACACCGGGGAGCTGTTTTTT.

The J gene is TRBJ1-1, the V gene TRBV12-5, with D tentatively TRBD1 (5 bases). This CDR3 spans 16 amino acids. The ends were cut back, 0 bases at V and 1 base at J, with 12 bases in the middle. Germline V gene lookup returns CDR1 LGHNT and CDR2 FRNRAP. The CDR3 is CASGLVRGGPNTEAFF. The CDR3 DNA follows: TGTGCTAGTGGTTTGGTACGGGGGGGACCGAACACTGAAGCTTTCTTT.

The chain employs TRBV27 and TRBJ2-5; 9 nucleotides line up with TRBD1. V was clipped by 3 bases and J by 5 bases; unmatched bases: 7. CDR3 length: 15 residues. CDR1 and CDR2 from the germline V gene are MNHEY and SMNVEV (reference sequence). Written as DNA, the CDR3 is TGTGCCAGCAGTTTGCCGGGACAGGGCTTGGAGACCCAGTACTTC. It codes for CASSLPGQGLETQYF.

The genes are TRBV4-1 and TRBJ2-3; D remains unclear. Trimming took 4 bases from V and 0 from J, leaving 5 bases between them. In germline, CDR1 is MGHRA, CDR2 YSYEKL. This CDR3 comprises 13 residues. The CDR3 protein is CASSLQSTDTQYF. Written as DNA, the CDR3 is TGCGCCAGCAGCCTACAGAGCACAGATACGCAGTATTTT.

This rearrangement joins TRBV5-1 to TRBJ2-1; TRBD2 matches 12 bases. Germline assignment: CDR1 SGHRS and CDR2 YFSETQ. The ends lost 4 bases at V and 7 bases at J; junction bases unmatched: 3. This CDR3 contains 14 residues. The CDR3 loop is CASSGLAGLNEQFF. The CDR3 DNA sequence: TGCGCCAGCAGCGGACTAGCGGGACTTAATGAGCAGTTCTTC.

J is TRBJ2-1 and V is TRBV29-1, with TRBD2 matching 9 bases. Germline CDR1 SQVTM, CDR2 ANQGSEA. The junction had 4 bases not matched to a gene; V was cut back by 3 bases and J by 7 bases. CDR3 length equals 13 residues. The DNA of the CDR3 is TGCAGCGTTGAGGCTAGCGGGATGAATGAGCAGTTCTTC. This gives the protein CSVEASGMNEQFF.

CDR3 protein: CASSYGDRGQDTEAFF. CDR3 in DNA: TGTGCCAGCAGTTACGGGGACAGGGGGCAGGACACTGAAGCTTTCTTT. The genes are TRBV6-5 and TRBJ1-1, with TRBD1 matching 12 bases. CDR1 and CDR2 (germline): MNHEY, SVGAGI. The ends lost 2 bases at V and 3 bases at J; junction bases unmatched: 4. The CDR3 runs to 16 residues.

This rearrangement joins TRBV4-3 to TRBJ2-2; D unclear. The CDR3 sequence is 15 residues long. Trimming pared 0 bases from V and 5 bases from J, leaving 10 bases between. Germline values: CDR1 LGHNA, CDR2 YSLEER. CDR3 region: CASSQEDLKTGELFF. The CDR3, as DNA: TGCGCCAGCAGCCAAGAGGACCTCAAGACCGGGGAGCTGTTTTTT.

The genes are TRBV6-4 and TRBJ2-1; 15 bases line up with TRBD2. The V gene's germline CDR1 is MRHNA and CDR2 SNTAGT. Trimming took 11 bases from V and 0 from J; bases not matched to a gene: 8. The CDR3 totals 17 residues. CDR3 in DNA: TGTGCCGGAACCGGGACTAGCGGGAGGAGCTCCTACAATGAGCAGTTCTTC. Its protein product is CAGTGTSGRSSYNEQFF.